These T cell receptor beta chains were read from a single sample in a study of blood T cell repertoires in COVID-19. Some clones are missing from TCRdb's copy, which holds only in-frame ones; the method was immunoSEQ multiplex PCR. The table includes 300,000 to 450,000 clones, more than 75% detected once. The sequencing input was PBMCs or T cells enriched from blood (not recorded which). These TCRs come from a woman aged 30 to 39 who had recovered from COVID-19. The CDR3 runs from the conserved cysteine through the conserved F or W. The order of the fields is V gene, clone size, J gene, D gene, CDR3 protein, CDR3 DNA. D genes are given only for firm matches. The size field is filled for only some rows; it gives once, few, many or a size class.

v_call: TRBV21-1
clone_size: few
j_call: TRBJ1-5
d_call: -
cdr3_aa: CASSNDRVTQHF
cdr3_nt: TGTGCCAGCAGCAATGACAGGGTAACCCAGCATTTT

v_call: TRBV7-8
clone_size: -
j_call: TRBJ1-3
d_call: -
cdr3_aa: CASSAVGRNTIYF
cdr3_nt: TGTGCCAGCAGCGCCGTTGGGAGGAACACCATATATTTT

v_call: TRBV7-8
clone_size: -
j_call: TRBJ2-3
d_call: -
cdr3_aa: CASSRDGSTSTDTQYF
cdr3_nt: TGTGCCAGCAGCCGAGATGGTTCGACTAGCACAGATACGCAGTATTTT

v_call: TRBV11-2
clone_size: -
j_call: TRBJ2-5
d_call: -
cdr3_aa: CASSTPGTQYF
cdr3_nt: TGTGCCAGCAGCACCCCAGGGACCCAGTACTTC

v_call: TRBV6-5
clone_size: once
j_call: TRBJ1-2
d_call: TRBD1
cdr3_aa: CASSYPQGSGYTF
cdr3_nt: TGTGCCAGCAGTTACCCACAGGGGTCTGGCTACACCTTC

v_call: TRBV28
clone_size: few
j_call: TRBJ2-7
d_call: -
cdr3_aa: CASSLPGPSGEQYF
cdr3_nt: TGTGCCAGCAGTTTACCGGGTCCTTCGGGCGAGCAGTACTTC

v_call: TRBV21-1
clone_size: -
j_call: TRBJ1-2
d_call: -
cdr3_aa: CASSKAPRAGGYGYTF
cdr3_nt: TGTGCCAGCAGCAAAGCGCCGAGGGCCGGAGGATATGGCTACACCTTC

v_call: TRBV28
clone_size: -
j_call: TRBJ2-7
d_call: TRBD1
cdr3_aa: CASRMTGYTYEQYF
cdr3_nt: TGTGCCAGCAGAATGACAGGGTATACCTACGAGCAGTACTTC

v_call: TRBV5-1
clone_size: -
j_call: TRBJ2-7
d_call: -
cdr3_aa: CASSYEPGSIDEQYF
cdr3_nt: TGCGCCAGCAGCTACGAACCAGGGTCGATCGACGAGCAGTACTTC

v_call: TRBV28
clone_size: once
j_call: TRBJ1-2
d_call: -
cdr3_aa: CASRSRTGGGYTF
cdr3_nt: TGTGCCAGCCGGAGCAGAACTGGTGGTGGCTACACCTTC

v_call: TRBV14
clone_size: -
j_call: TRBJ1-2
d_call: TRBD1
cdr3_aa: CASSRTGGYGYTF
cdr3_nt: TGTGCCAGCAGCCGAACAGGGGGCTATGGCTACACCTTC

v_call: TRBV5-1
clone_size: -
j_call: TRBJ1-6
d_call: -
cdr3_aa: CASSPGGGGSYNSPLHF
cdr3_nt: TGCGCCAGCAGCCCTGGAGGGGGGGGGTCCTATAATTCACCCCTCCACTTT

v_call: TRBV5-4
clone_size: -
j_call: TRBJ1-6
d_call: TRBD1
cdr3_aa: CASTAHSGTVNSPLHF
cdr3_nt: TGTGCCAGCACCGCTCACTCCGGGACAGTCAATTCACCCCTCCACTTT

v_call: TRBV28
clone_size: -
j_call: TRBJ2-7
d_call: TRBD2
cdr3_aa: CASSLTGGSYEQYF
cdr3_nt: TGTGCCAGCAGCCTGACGGGGGGATCCTACGAGCAGTACTTC

v_call: TRBV2
clone_size: -
j_call: TRBJ2-5
d_call: TRBD1
cdr3_aa: CASSADRGRETQYF
cdr3_nt: TGTGCCAGCAGCGCGGACAGGGGGAGGGAGACCCAGTACTTC

v_call: TRBV28
clone_size: -
j_call: TRBJ1-4
d_call: TRBD1
cdr3_aa: CASGQGVSNEKLFF
cdr3_nt: TGTGCCTCGGGACAGGGGGTGTCTAATGAAAAACTGTTTTTT